The 14 T cell receptor beta chains below all came from one sample that was sequenced in a study of shared clonotypes between healthy human individuals. Method: immunoSEQ multiplex PCR; TCRdb's copy keeps in-frame clones and lacks some. This table holds about 590,000 clones, 95% found once. The naive CD8 subset, CD45RO-negative cells positively selected for CCR7, excluded terminally differentiated effector memory CD45RA+ cells. The sequenced material came from naive CD8+ T cells sorted from blood. These receptors were collected from a young woman in good health.

The gene calls are TRBV28 and TRBJ2-5; 9 bases align to TRBD1. J lost 4 bases, V lost 5 bases, and 5 bases had no gene match. The CDR3 totals 14 residues. Germline V gene data show CDR1 as MDHEN and CDR2 as SYDVKM. The CDR3: CASSDRGSGETQYF. The CDR3 DNA reads TGTGCCAGCAGTGACAGGGGGTCAGGAGAGACCCAGTACTTC.

This chain connects TRBV5-4 to TRBJ2-1, with D perhaps matching TRBD2 (5 bases). The CDR3 runs 13 residues. Trimming shortened V by 1 base and J by 7 bases, and 9 bases separated the two germline ends. Germline CDR1 reads SGHNT; CDR2 reads YYREEE (reference sequence). The CDR3 is CASSLFWRNEQFF. CDR3 DNA: TGTGCCAGCAGCTTGTTCTGGAGGAATGAGCAGTTCTTC.

This chain uses TRBV7-8 with TRBJ2-2; TRBD2 matches 7 bases. Per the germline V gene, CDR1 is SGHVS and CDR2 is FQNEAQ. This CDR3 is 17 amino acids long. V trimming: 1 base; J trimming: 3 bases; junction bases outside the gene matches: 8. CDR3 sequence: CASSLEDGRSDTGELFF. The CDR3 DNA follows: TGTGCCAGCAGCTTAGAAGACGGGAGGTCGGACACCGGGGAGCTGTTTTTT. The variable domain in full, completed from reference TRBV7-8 and TRBJ2-2, reads GAGVSQSPRYKVAKRGQDVALRCDPISGHVSLFWYQQALGQGPEFLTYFQNEAQLDKSGLPSDRFFAERPEGSVSTLKIQRTQQEDSAVYLCASSLEDGRSDTGELFFGEGSRLTVL.

The chain joins TRBV5-5 to TRBJ2-1; 11 bases match TRBD2. The V gene's germline CDR1 is SGHKS and CDR2 YYEKEE (reference sequence). CDR3 length: 14 amino acids. With 1 base clipped from V and 7 bases from J, the junction kept 1 base outside the gene matches. CDR3 sequence (DNA): TGTGCCAGCAGCTTGACTAGCGGGGGTAATGAGCAGTTCTTC. Translated, it gives CASSLTSGGNEQFF.

The gene calls are TRBV5-1 and TRBJ2-2; 11 bases match TRBD1. There are 15 residues in the CDR3. Germline lookup yields CDR1 SGHRS and CDR2 YFSETQ. Losses at the gene ends were 5 bases for V and 3 bases for J; bases not matched to a gene: 3. CDR3 in amino acids: CASRLGQGDTGELFF. DNA of the CDR3: TGCGCCAGCAGACTGGGACAGGGGGACACCGGGGAGCTGTTTTTT.

This chain connects TRBV6-5 to TRBJ2-7, with 10 bases that match TRBD2. Unmatched junction bases numbered 5, after V lost 0 bases and J lost 6 bases. CDR1 and CDR2 from the germline V gene are MNHEY and SVGAGI. The CDR3 spans 15 residues. CDR3 region: CASSYSLAGAGEQYF. The CDR3, as DNA: TGTGCCAGCAGTTACTCCCTAGCGGGAGCGGGCGAGCAGTACTTC.

The V gene is TRBV7-9, the J gene TRBJ2-1; 8 bases fit TRBD2. The germline V gene encodes CDR1 SEHNR and CDR2 FQNEAQ (reference sequence). The CDR3 runs to 16 residues. V dropped 1 base and J dropped 5; count of bases not matched to a gene: 7. CDR3 DNA sequence: TGTGCCAGCAGCTTAGTGGGTAGCGGGATAGACAATGAGCAGTTCTTC. Residues: CASSLVGSGIDNEQFF.

The chain uses TRBV27 and TRBJ2-7; 7 positions match TRBD2. The V and J ends lost 3 bases and 11 bases, in that order; junction bases with no gene match: 10. CDR3 length: 13 amino acids. Germline CDR1 is MNHEY and CDR2 is SMNVEV (reference sequence). This CDR3 reads CASSFGVGGSKYF. The DNA of the CDR3 is TGTGCCAGCAGTTTTGGAGTAGGCGGGAGCAAGTACTTC.

This chain connects TRBV19 to TRBJ1-5; D might be TRBD1 (5 bases). V lost 6 bases and J 6 bases, leaving 12 bases between the germline ends. Germline CDR1 LNHDA, CDR2 SQIVND (reference sequence). The CDR3 has 13 residues. DNA of the CDR3: TGTGCCAGTAGGCTAACAGGCCCTCAGCCCCAGCATTTT. Amino acid sequence: CASRLTGPQPQHF.

The chain uses TRBV11-2 and TRBJ2-7, with a possible D match to TRBD2 (5 bases). With 1 base removed from V and 3 bases from J, the gap between germline ends came to 10 bases. Germline values: CDR1 SGHAT, CDR2 FQNNGV. The CDR3 contains 14 residues. The CDR3 DNA is TGTGCCAGCAGCTTAGGTCGGGGAGACTACGAGCAGTACTTC. It is translated as CASSLGRGDYEQYF.

The chain carries TRBV2 and TRBJ2-5; D unresolved. Germline V gene data show CDR1 as SNHLY and CDR2 as FYNNEI. The CDR3 contains 12 residues. The V gene lost 1 base and the J gene lost 5 bases, with 5 bases spanning the gap. The chain's CDR3 is CASSEGRETQYF. The CDR3 nucleotides are TGTGCCAGCAGTGAAGGCAGGGAGACCCAGTACTTC.

This clone was detected only once. This rearrangement joins TRBV7-9 to TRBJ2-7; D gene uncertain. Germline V gene lookup returns CDR1 SEHNR and CDR2 FQNEAQ (reference sequence). V lost 4 bases and J 5 bases, leaving 12 bases between the germline ends. The CDR3 runs to 13 residues. The CDR3 region has the DNA TGTGCCAGCAGCTCCCATTCCAGCGACGAGCAGTACTTC. Protein sequence: CASSSHSSDEQYF.

The CDR3 DNA follows: TGCAGCGTTGGTATGGTTCTAGCGGCAGTCGGGGATGAGCAGTTCTTC. Amino acid sequence: CSVGMVLAAVGDEQFF. V usage is TRBV29-1 and J usage is TRBJ2-1; the match to TRBD2 covers 7 bases. The V gene's germline CDR1 is SQVTM and CDR2 ANQGSEA. After removal of 4 bases from V and 8 bases from J, the junction contained 17 bases not matched to a gene. The CDR3 is 16 residues long.

This chain joins TRBV27 and TRBJ1-1; possibly TRBD1 for D (5 bases). V was shortened by 0 bases and J by 2 bases, with 7 bases between the two germline ends. Germline CDR1 reads MNHEY; CDR2 reads SMNVEV (reference sequence). The CDR3 is 14 residues long. The CDR3 loop reads CASSLSGDNTEAFF. The DNA of the CDR3 is TGTGCCAGCAGTTTATCGGGGGATAACACTGAAGCTTTCTTT.